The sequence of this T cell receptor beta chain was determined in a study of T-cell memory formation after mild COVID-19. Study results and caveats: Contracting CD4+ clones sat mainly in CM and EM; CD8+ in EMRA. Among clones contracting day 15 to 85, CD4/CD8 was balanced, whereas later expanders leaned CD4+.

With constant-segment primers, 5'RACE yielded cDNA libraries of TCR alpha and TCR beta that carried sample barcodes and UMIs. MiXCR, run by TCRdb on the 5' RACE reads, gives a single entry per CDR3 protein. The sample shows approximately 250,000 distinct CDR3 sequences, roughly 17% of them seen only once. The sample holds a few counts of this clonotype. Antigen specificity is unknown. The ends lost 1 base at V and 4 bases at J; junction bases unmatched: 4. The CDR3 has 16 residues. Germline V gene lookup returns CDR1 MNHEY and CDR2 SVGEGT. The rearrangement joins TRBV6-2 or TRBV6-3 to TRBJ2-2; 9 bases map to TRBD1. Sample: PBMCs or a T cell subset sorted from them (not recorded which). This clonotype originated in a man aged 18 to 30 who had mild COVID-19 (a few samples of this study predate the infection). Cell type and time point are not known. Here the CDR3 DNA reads TGTGCCAGCAGTTACTGGGGGACAGGGAGCACCGGGGAGCTGTTTTTT. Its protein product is CASSYWGTGSTGELFF.